The 5 T cell receptor beta chains reported below all come from one sample, sequenced in a study of cytomegalovirus exposure and HLA in healthy donors. PCR employed 60 Vbeta and 13 Jbeta primers. Assay used: immunoSEQ multiplex PCR; TCRdb lists only in-frame clones, some missing. Of roughly 180,000 clones listed, roughly 84% are singletons. The sequenced material came from PBMCs. The receptors were sampled from a boy aged 5-17 years in good health and CMV-seronegative.

The chain carries TRBV5-4 and TRBJ2-1, with TRBD1 matching 12 bases. CDR1 and CDR2 (germline): SGHNT, YYREEE (reference sequence). The V gene end was trimmed by 0 bases and the J gene end by 10 bases; junction bases not matched to a gene: 5. The CDR3 runs 15 residues. CDR3 protein: CASSLVGTGGDEQFF. CDR3 nucleotide sequence: TGTGCCAGCAGCTTGGTCGGGACAGGGGGCGACGAGCAGTTCTTC.

The CDR3 nucleotides are TGCGCCAGCAGCTTGGCCGCCAGGTTGAACGAGCAGTACTTC. Translated: CASSLAARLNEQYF. The chain combines TRBV5-1 with TRBJ2-7; D call uncertain. Germline lookup yields CDR1 SGHRS and CDR2 YFSETQ. This CDR3 has 14 residues. With 0 bases removed from V and 5 bases from J, the gap between germline ends came to 12 bases.

The chain combines TRBV5-1 with TRBJ2-5; 10 bases fit TRBD2. The J segment lost 5 bases and the V segment lost 4 bases, leaving 5 bases of the junction unmatched. This CDR3 comprises 14 residues. The germline CDR1 and CDR2 sequences are SGHRS and YFSETQ. CDR3 in DNA: TGCGCCAGCAGCACCCTAGCGGGAGCCGAGACCCAGTACTTC. It codes for CASSTLAGAETQYF.

This chain links TRBV2 with TRBJ2-2; TRBD2 aligns across 14 bases. The CDR3 is 20 amino acids. Per the germline V gene, CDR1 is SNHLY and CDR2 is FYNNEI. V lost 7 bases to trimming and J lost 4 bases; unmatched junction nucleotides: 17. The CDR3 coding sequence is TGTGCCAGCACCGATCTCTTTCTAGGGGGACTAGCGGGAGTCACCGGGGAGCTGTTTTTT. Translated: CASTDLFLGGLAGVTGELFF.

This clone was seen just once. The chain uses TRBV2 and TRBJ2-3; weak D call: TRBD2 (5 bases). Germline CDR1 and CDR2: SNHLY and FYNNEI. The CDR3 runs to 13 residues. V dropped 4 bases and J dropped 5 bases, with 10 bases sitting between them. In nucleotides, the CDR3 is TGTGCCAGCAGTGCCCTCCGGGGAGATACGCAGTATTTT. This encodes CASSALRGDTQYF.